These T cell receptor beta chains were read from a single sample in a study of shared clonotypes between healthy human individuals. Sequencing was performed with immunoSEQ multiplex PCR; in TCRdb, only in-frame clones are kept and a portion is missing. The sample shows about 190,000 clones, 65% to 80% of them seen only once. The sample was memory CD4+ T cells sorted from blood. The receptors here all came from a man aged 25 to 45 in good health. Each CDR3 is given with its conserved first and last residue. A D gene is named only where the DNA matches it firmly. Clone size is not always given. Where it is, it says once, few, many or a class for expanded clones.

D,size,V,J,CDR3,DNA
-,-,TRBV29-1,TRBJ2-5,CSVVSRGGETQYF,TGCAGCGTAGTTTCCAGGGGGGGAGAGACCCAGTACTTC
-,-,TRBV9,TRBJ2-7,CASSVAGRGAEQYF,TGTGCCAGCAGCGTAGCCGGCAGGGGGGCCGAGCAGTACTTC
-,-,TRBV6-6,TRBJ1-3,CASNPGNAGNTIYF,TGTGCCAGCAACCCGGGTAACGCTGGAAACACCATATATTTT
-,-,TRBV19,TRBJ2-3,CASSIDARLRSQYF,TGTGCCAGTAGTATAGATGCCAGGTTGCGGTCGCAGTATTTT
-,-,TRBV7-2,TRBJ2-7,CASSLREHKRNEQYF,TGTGCCAGCAGCTTAAGGGAGCATAAACGGAACGAGCAGTACTTC
-,-,TRBV5-1,TRBJ2-2,CASSWVESRGELFF,TGCGCCAGCAGCTGGGTTGAATCCCGCGGGGAGCTGTTTTTT
-,-,TRBV5-1,TRBJ2-1,CASSFSRSYNEQFF,TGCGCCAGCAGCTTCTCCCGCTCCTACAATGAGCAGTTCTTC
-,-,TRBV21-1,TRBJ1-1,CASSKCQGWVAIVNTEAFF,TGTGCCAGCAGCAAATGTCAGGGATGGGTTGCGATTGTGAACACTGAAGCTTTCTTT
TRBD1,many,TRBV5-1,TRBJ2-3,CASSLALDRGDTQYF,TGCGCCAGCAGCTTGGCCTTGGACAGGGGAGATACGCAGTATTTT
TRBD1,-,TRBV6-5,TRBJ2-7,CASRSTGGSYEQYF,TGTGCCAGCAGGTCGACAGGGGGCAGCTACGAGCAGTACTTC
TRBD1,-,TRBV5-4,TRBJ1-1,CASSSTGGNTEAFF,TGTGCCAGCAGCTCGACAGGGGGGAACACTGAAGCTTTCTTT
TRBD2,-,TRBV19,TRBJ2-2,CASSIDRTSVGGELFF,TGTGCCAGTAGTATAGATCGGACTAGCGTCGGCGGGGAGCTGTTTTTT
-,-,TRBV5-1,TRBJ2-1,CASSGLAGTYNEQFF,TGCGCCAGCAGCGGACTTGCGGGAACCTACAATGAGCAGTTCTTC
TRBD1,-,TRBV14,TRBJ1-1,CASSLGTATEAFF,TGTGCCAGCAGCCTTGGGACAGCCACTGAAGCTTTCTTT
TRBD2,-,TRBV29-1,TRBJ2-7,CSADDGGASGYSYEQYF,TGCAGCGCCGACGATGGAGGGGCTAGCGGATACTCCTACGAGCAGTACTTC
TRBD2,-,TRBV7-2,TRBJ2-2,CASSLVLGRGTGELFF,TGTGCCAGCAGCTTAGTCTTAGGGAGGGGCACCGGGGAGCTGTTTTTT
TRBD1,-,TRBV4-3,TRBJ2-3,CASSQDQGATDTQYF,TGCGCCAGCAGCCAAGACCAGGGGGCGACAGATACGCAGTATTTT